The rows below give T cell receptor beta chains drawn from one sample of a study of OX40 agonist ivuxolimab in advanced cancers. Measured with immunoSEQ multiplex PCR; TCRdb has only the in-frame clones, and not every one. In the table there are tens of thousands of clones, about 91% of which are singletons. Material: CD4+ or CD8+ T cells sorted from blood, obtained in a trial of the OX40 agonist ivuxolimab. These receptors were collected from an adult with an advanced solid tumor such as melanoma, head and neck, liver or kidney cancer. CDR3s include the opening cysteine and the closing phenylalanine or tryptophan. A D gene is named only where the DNA matches it firmly. A row's size may be missing; if present it is once, few, many or a size class.

V gene,clone size,J gene,D gene,CDR3 protein,CDR3 DNA
TRBV25-1,-,TRBJ2-5,TRBD2,CASGTSRDPSETQYF,TGTGCCAGCGGGACTAGCAGAGACCCCAGTGAGACCCAGTACTTC
TRBV7-2,-,TRBJ2-3,-,CASSLVLADTQYF,TGTGCCAGCAGCTTAGTTCTAGCAGATACGCAGTATTTT
TRBV29-1,-,TRBJ2-7,-,CSVYQGNSYEQYF,TGCAGCGTTTATCAAGGTAACTCCTACGAGCAGTACTTC
TRBV18,once,TRBJ1-2,-,CASSPMTQARDGYTF,TGTGCCAGCTCCCCGATGACCCAAGCCAGGGATGGCTACACCTTC
TRBV5-1,-,TRBJ1-5,-,CASSLAGESNQPQHF,TGCGCCAGCAGCTTGGCAGGGGAGAGCAATCAGCCCCAGCATTTT
TRBV5-1,-,TRBJ1-4,TRBD1,CASSLAGTGNEKLFF,TGCGCCAGCAGCTTGGCCGGGACAGGAAATGAAAAACTGTTTTTT
TRBV5-1,-,TRBJ2-3,TRBD2,CASSSKREGLDTQYF,TGCGCCAGCAGCTCAAAGCGGGAGGGCCTAGATACGCAGTATTTT
TRBV5-4,-,TRBJ2-1,-,CASSSTGRTSYNEQFF,TGTGCCAGCAGCTCCACGGGACGTACCTCTTACAATGAGCAGTTCTTC
TRBV5-1,-,TRBJ2-1,TRBD2,CASSFSGRAYNEQFF,TGCGCCAGCAGCTTTAGCGGGAGAGCCTACAATGAGCAGTTCTTC
TRBV27,-,TRBJ1-6,-,CASSPGQRSSYNSPLHF,TGTGCCAGCAGCCCCGGACAGCGGAGCTCCTATAATTCACCCCTCCACTTT
TRBV28,-,TRBJ1-5,-,CASSRLKGLRNQPQHF,TGTGCCAGCAGTCGCCTCAAAGGGTTAAGGAATCAGCCCCAGCATTTT
TRBV28,-,TRBJ2-7,TRBD2,CASSLRTSGRAQYF,TGTGCCAGCAGTTTACGAACTAGCGGGAGGGCCCAGTACTTC
TRBV4-1,few,TRBJ1-1,-,CASSPLEDQNTEAFF,TGCGCCAGCAGCCCCCTAGAGGACCAGAACACTGAAGCTTTCTTT
TRBV16,-,TRBJ2-1,-,CASSQSPFNEQFF,TGTGCCAGCAGCCAATCACCATTCAATGAGCAGTTCTTC
TRBV29-1,many,TRBJ2-6,-,CSVVGQGGAGANVLTF,TGCAGCGTTGTGGGGCAGGGAGGTGCTGGGGCCAACGTCCTGACTTTC
TRBV29-1,-,TRBJ1-1,-,CSVAGWNTEAFF,TGCAGCGTTGCCGGGTGGAACACTGAAGCTTTCTTT
TRBV11-2,-,TRBJ2-3,TRBD2,CASSLAGLAGSGGDTQYF,TGTGCCAGCAGCCTGGCGGGACTAGCGGGATCCGGGGGAGATACGCAGTATTTT
TRBV29-1,-,TRBJ2-1,TRBD2,CSGDPGAGGNNEQFF,TGCAGCGGCGATCCGGGGGCGGGAGGGAACAATGAGCAGTTCTTC
TRBV11-3,-,TRBJ2-1,TRBD1,CASSLEGDSAYNEQFF,TGTGCCAGCAGCTTAGAGGGGGACAGTGCATACAATGAGCAGTTCTTC
TRBV4-2,-,TRBJ2-7,-,CASSQGVAVSSYEQYF,TGTGCCAGCAGCCAAGGTGTAGCGGTAAGCTCCTACGAGCAGTACTTC
TRBV19,once,TRBJ1-5,TRBD1,CASSRQGTSQPQHF,TGTGCCAGTAGTCGACAGGGGACGAGTCAGCCCCAGCATTTT
TRBV18,-,TRBJ2-7,-,CASSPPGQRPSYEQYF,TGTGCCAGCTCACCACCCGGACAGAGGCCTAGCTACGAGCAGTACTTC
TRBV19,-,TRBJ1-4,TRBD1,CASSKDRIGEKLFF,TGTGCCAGTAGCAAGGACAGGATTGGCGAAAAACTGTTTTTT
TRBV18,-,TRBJ2-1,TRBD1,CASSPPSRGYNEQFF,TGTGCCAGCTCACCACCGTCCAGGGGGTACAATGAGCAGTTCTTC
TRBV4-1,once,TRBJ2-7,-,CASSQDRVVYEQYF,TGCGCCAGCAGCCAAGACAGGGTTGTCTACGAGCAGTACTTC
TRBV19,few,TRBJ1-5,-,CASTRGEKQPQHF,TGTGCCAGTACGAGGGGAGAGAAACAGCCCCAGCATTTT
TRBV10-2,-,TRBJ1-5,-,CASTDSSNQPQHF,TGCGCCAGCACAGACAGCAGCAATCAGCCCCAGCATTTT
TRBV25-1,-,TRBJ2-7,-,CASRGDATSYEQYF,TGTGCCAGCAGGGGGGACGCGACCTCCTACGAGCAGTACTTC
TRBV7-9,-,TRBJ2-5,-,CASSFWDGQETQYF,TGTGCCAGCAGCTTCTGGGACGGACAAGAGACCCAGTACTTC